The 15 T cell receptor beta chains below were found in one sample sequenced in a study of Ad26.COV2.S vaccination and SARS-CoV-2 variants. Treatment meaning: approximately 18 received Ad26.COV2.S at low or high dose, single or two shots; several received placebo; per-sample allocation not given. Collection of the samples took place on day 63 after the first injection of vaccine or placebo. Here immunoSEQ multiplex PCR was the method, and the copy in TCRdb shows in-frame clones only, minus some. The sample holds about 680,000 clones, roughly 90% seen once. This material consisted of peripheral blood, taken in a trial of Ad26.COV2.S vaccine versus placebo. The origin of the receptors is a person between 18 and 60 years old who received the Ad26.COV2.S COVID-19 vaccine or a placebo.

The chain carries TRBV3-1 (or the pseudogene TRBV3-2) and TRBJ1-5; D not resolved. Germline values: CDR1 LGHDT, CDR2 YNNKEL (reference sequence). Trimming cost V 5 bases and J 7 bases, with 15 bases left between them. This CDR3 spans 14 amino acids. CDR3 coding DNA: TGTGCCAGCAGCTTCGGCCCCTCGGGGCAGCCCCAGCATTTT. As protein: CASSFGPSGQPQHF.

The chain uses TRBV27 and TRBJ2-7, with D possibly matching TRBD2 (6 bases). Germline V gene lookup returns CDR1 MNHEY and CDR2 SMNVEV (reference sequence). Trimming left V 6 bases short and J 3 bases short, with 21 bases between. This CDR3 contains 16 residues. The CDR3 is CASSKIRGSPLYEQYF. The CDR3 DNA is TGTGCCAGCAGCAAAATCCGGGGGTCCCCCCTCTACGAGCAGTACTTC.

J is TRBJ2-5 and V is TRBV5-1, with 10 bases lining up with TRBD2. V lost 6 bases, J lost 1 base, and 6 bases stayed unmatched. The V gene's germline CDR1 is SGHRS and CDR2 YFSETQ. This CDR3 is built from 15 residues. The CDR3 nucleotides are TGCGCCAGCACCCCTAGCGGGGGAAGCCAAGAGACCCAGTACTTC. Amino acid sequence: CASTPSGGSQETQYF.

CDR3 loop: CASSSGGRNQPQHF. The CDR3 DNA follows: TGTGCCAGCAGTAGCGGGGGTCGCAATCAGCCCCAGCATTTT. V and J are TRBV6-5 and TRBJ1-5, with D possibly matching TRBD1 (5 bases). Germline CDR1 MNHEY, CDR2 SVGAGI. V was shortened by 5 bases and J by 2 bases, with 10 bases between the two germline ends. The CDR3 length is 14 residues.

The chain joins TRBV7-2 to TRBJ2-2; D is perhaps TRBD1 or TRBD2 (5 bases each). Germline V gives CDR1 SGHTA, CDR2 FQGNSA. Trimming stripped 1 base from V and 6 bases from J, with 15 bases between. This CDR3 has 16 amino acids. The CDR3 protein is CASSLGGTVGSGELFF. CDR3 coding DNA: TGTGCCAGCAGCTTAGGGGGGACGGTTGGATCCGGGGAGCTGTTTTTT. The variable domain in full, completed from reference TRBV7-2 and TRBJ2-2, reads GAGVSQSPSNKVTEKGKDVELRCDPISGHTALYWYRQSLGQGLEFLIYFQGNSAPDKSGLPSDRFSAERTGGSVSTLTIQRTQQEDSAVYLCASSLGGTVGSGELFFGEGSRLTVL.

The chain couples TRBV14 to TRBJ1-2; D is possibly TRBD1 (6 bases). Germline V gene data show CDR1 as SGHDN and CDR2 as FVKESK. Trimming took 3 bases from V and 0 from J, leaving 8 bases between them. The CDR3 has 14 amino acids. CDR3 DNA: TGTGCCAGCAGCCAGGACAGACCTAACTATGGCTACACCTTC. Its translation: CASSQDRPNYGYTF.

This chain joins TRBV5-4 and TRBJ2-5; 7 bases align to TRBD1. V lost 5 bases to trimming and J lost 5 bases; unmatched junction nucleotides: 6. The CDR3 covers 13 residues. Germline V gives CDR1 SGHNT, CDR2 YYREEE (reference sequence). The CDR3 here is CASRLQGMETQYF. The CDR3 nucleotides read TGTGCCAGCAGATTACAGGGGATGGAGACCCAGTACTTC.

The chain couples TRBV6-6 to TRBJ1-5; TRBD1 agrees at 12 bases. V dropped 5 bases and J dropped 1; count of bases not matched to a gene: 21. CDR1 is MNHNY and CDR2 is SVGAGI in the germline V gene (reference sequence). The CDR3 totals 22 residues. The CDR3 is CASSHTEEGQGARRGSNQPQHF. As DNA, the CDR3 is TGTGCCAGCAGTCACACCGAGGAGGGACAGGGGGCGAGGAGGGGGAGCAATCAGCCCCAGCATTTT.

This chain uses TRBV27 with TRBJ2-5; TRBD1 matches at 9 bases. From germline, CDR1 is MNHEY and CDR2 SMNVEV (reference sequence). The junction had 11 bases not matched to a gene; V was cut back by 1 base and J by 2 bases. CDR3 size: 18 residues. This CDR3 is CASSLYGQGFGAQETQYF. As DNA, the CDR3 is TGTGCCAGCAGTTTATATGGACAGGGGTTTGGGGCACAAGAGACCCAGTACTTC.

The chain carries TRBV2 and TRBJ2-5, with TRBD2 identical over 13 bases. V shed 4 bases, J shed 1 base, and the junction held 3 bases outside the gene matches. CDR3 length: 16 amino acids. The germline V gene encodes CDR1 SNHLY and CDR2 FYNNEI. CDR3 amino acids: CASSVTSGRGQETQYF. The CDR3 DNA sequence: TGTGCCAGCAGTGTCACTAGCGGGAGGGGCCAAGAGACCCAGTACTTC.

The gene calls are TRBV6-1 and TRBJ2-6; 7 bases are a match to TRBD2. The trim removed 2 bases at V and 0 bases at J, leaving 4 bases unmatched. This CDR3 is built from 17 residues. The germline gives CDR1 MNHNS, CDR2 SASEGT. The CDR3 reads CASSELLAGSGANVLTF. The CDR3 nucleotides read TGTGCCAGCAGTGAACTGTTAGCGGGCTCTGGGGCCAACGTCCTGACTTTC.

The V gene is TRBV18, the J gene TRBJ2-1; the D gene is possibly TRBD2 (7 bases). V dropped 3 bases and J dropped 3 bases, with 12 bases sitting between them. CDR1 is KGHSH, CDR2 LQKENI, per germline. There are 15 residues in the CDR3. CDR3 in DNA: TGTGCCAGCTCACCTGGGGGGGGGCTCTACAATGAGCAGTTCTTC. This codes for CASSPGGGLYNEQFF.

The chain has TRBV9 and TRBJ1-1; D uncertain. CDR3 length equals 14 residues. From germline, CDR1 is SGDLS and CDR2 YYNGEE. Deletions cut 4 bases from V and 0 bases from J, with 10 bases between. The CDR3 DNA sequence: TGTGCCAGCAGCCTCCGGACCGTGAACACTGAAGCTTTCTTT. This sequence encodes CASSLRTVNTEAFF.

V gene TRBV10-3 combines with J gene TRBJ2-2; no clear D. V lost 4 bases and J 5 bases, leaving 8 bases between the germline ends. The CDR3 sequence is 13 residues long. Looked up from germline, CDR1 is ENHRY and CDR2 is SYGVKD. The CDR3 protein is CAISGSRTGELFF. The CDR3, as DNA: TGTGCCATCAGTGGGAGTCGGACCGGGGAGCTGTTTTTT.

The chain links TRBV21-1 to TRBJ1-5. TRBV21-1 is tagged as a pseudogene. The CDR3 consists of 15 residues. CDR3: CASRRILESNQPQHF. Here the CDR3 DNA reads TGTGCCAGCAGGCGGATACTCGAAAGCAATCAGCCCCAGCATTTT.